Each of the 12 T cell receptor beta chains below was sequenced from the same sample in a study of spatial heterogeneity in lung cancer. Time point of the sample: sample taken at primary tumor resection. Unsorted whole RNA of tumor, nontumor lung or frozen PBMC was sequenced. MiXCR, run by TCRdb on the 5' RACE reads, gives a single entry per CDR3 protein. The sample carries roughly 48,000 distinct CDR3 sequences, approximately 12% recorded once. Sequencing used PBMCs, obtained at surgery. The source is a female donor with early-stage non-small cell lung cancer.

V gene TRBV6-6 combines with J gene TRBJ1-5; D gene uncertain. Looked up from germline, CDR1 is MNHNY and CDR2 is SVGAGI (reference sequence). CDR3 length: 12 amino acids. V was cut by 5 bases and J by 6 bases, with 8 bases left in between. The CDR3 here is CASSPKVQPQHF. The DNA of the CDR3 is TGTGCCAGCAGTCCAAAGGTTCAGCCCCAGCATTTT.

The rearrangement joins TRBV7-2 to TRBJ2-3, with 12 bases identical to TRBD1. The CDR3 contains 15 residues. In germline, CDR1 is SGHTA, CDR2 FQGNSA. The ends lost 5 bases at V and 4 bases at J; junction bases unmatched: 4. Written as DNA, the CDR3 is TGTGCCAGCAGCGTAGGGACAGGGGGCGCAGATACGCAGTATTTT. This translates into CASSVGTGGADTQYF.

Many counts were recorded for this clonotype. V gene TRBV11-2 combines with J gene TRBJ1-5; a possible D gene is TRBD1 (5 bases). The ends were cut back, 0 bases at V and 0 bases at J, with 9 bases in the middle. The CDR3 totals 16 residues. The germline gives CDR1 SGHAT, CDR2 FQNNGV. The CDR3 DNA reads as TGTGCCAGCAGCTTAGATCCAGGGTATAGCAATCAGCCCCAGCATTTT. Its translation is CASSLDPGYSNQPQHF.

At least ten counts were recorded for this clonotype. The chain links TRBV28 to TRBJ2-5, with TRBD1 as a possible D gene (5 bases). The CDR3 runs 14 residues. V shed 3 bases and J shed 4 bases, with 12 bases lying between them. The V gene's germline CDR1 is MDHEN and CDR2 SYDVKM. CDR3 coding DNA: TGTGCCAGCAGTTTTTCCAGGGCGGCAGAGACCCAGTACTTC. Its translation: CASSFSRAAETQYF. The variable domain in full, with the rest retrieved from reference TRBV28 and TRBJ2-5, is DVKVTQSSRYLVKRTGEKVFLECVQDMDHENMFWYRQDPGLGLRLIYFSYDVKMKEKGDIPEGYSVSREKKERFSLILESASTNQTSMYLCASSFSRAAETQYFGPGTRLLVL.

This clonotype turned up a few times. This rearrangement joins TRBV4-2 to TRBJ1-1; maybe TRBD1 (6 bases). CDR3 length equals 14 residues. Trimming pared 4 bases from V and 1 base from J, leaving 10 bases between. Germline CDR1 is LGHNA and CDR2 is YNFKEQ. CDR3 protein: CASSPLTGNTEAFF. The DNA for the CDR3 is TGTGCCAGCAGCCCACTGACAGGGAACACTGAAGCTTTCTTT.

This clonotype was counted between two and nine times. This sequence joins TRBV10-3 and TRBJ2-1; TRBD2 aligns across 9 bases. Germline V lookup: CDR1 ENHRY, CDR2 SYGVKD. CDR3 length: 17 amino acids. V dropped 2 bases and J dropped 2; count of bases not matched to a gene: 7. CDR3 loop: CAISERGGGATYNEQFF. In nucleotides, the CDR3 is TGTGCCATCAGTGAGCGGGGCGGGGGGGCCACCTACAATGAGCAGTTCTTC.

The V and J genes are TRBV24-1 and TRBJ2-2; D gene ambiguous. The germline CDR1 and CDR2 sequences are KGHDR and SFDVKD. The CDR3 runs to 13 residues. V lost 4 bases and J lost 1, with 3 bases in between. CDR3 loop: CATSDRNTGELFF. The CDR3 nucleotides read TGTGCCACCAGTGACAGGAACACCGGGGAGCTGTTTTTT.

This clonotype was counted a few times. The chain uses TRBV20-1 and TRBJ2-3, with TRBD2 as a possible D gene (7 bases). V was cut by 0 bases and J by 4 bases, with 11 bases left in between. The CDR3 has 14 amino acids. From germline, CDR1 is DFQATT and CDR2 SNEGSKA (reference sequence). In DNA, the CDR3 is TGCAGTGCTAGAGACGGGGGGCTGGCAGATACGCAGTATTTT. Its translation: CSARDGGLADTQYF.

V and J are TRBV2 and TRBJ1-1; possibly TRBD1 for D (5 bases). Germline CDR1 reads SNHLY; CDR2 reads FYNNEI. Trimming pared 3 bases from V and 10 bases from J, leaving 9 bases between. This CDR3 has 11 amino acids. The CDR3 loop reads CASSERGVAFF. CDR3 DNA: TGTGCCAGCAGTGAGCGGGGGGTAGCTTTCTTT. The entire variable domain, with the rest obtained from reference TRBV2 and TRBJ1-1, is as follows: EPEVTQTPSHQVTQMGQEVILRCVPISNHLYFYWYRQILGQKVEFLVSFYNNEISEKSEIFDDQFSVERPDGSNFTLKIRSTKLEDSAMYFCASSERGVAFFGQGTRLTVV.

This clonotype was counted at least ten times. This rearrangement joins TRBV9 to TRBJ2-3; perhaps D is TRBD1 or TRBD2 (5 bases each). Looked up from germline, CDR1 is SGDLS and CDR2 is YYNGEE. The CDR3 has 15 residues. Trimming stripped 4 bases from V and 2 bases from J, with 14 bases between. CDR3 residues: CASSPPGRNTDTQYF. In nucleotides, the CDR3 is TGTGCCAGCAGCCCGCCGGGACGAAACACAGATACGCAGTATTTT.

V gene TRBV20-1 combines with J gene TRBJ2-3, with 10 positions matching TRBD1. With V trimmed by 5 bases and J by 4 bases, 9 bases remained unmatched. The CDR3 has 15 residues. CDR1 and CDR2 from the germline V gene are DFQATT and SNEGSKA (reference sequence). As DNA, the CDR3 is TGCAGTGCTCCCCGACAGGGGGCGCGAGCAGATACGCAGTATTTT. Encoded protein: CSAPRQGARADTQYF.

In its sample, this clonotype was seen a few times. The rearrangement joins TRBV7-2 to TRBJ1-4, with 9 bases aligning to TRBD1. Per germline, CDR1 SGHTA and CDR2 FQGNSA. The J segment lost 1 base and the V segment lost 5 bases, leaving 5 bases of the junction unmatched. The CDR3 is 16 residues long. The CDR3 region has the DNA TGTGCCAGCAGCCTTACAGGGGGCGTAACTAATGAAAAACTGTTTTTT. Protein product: CASSLTGGVTNEKLFF.